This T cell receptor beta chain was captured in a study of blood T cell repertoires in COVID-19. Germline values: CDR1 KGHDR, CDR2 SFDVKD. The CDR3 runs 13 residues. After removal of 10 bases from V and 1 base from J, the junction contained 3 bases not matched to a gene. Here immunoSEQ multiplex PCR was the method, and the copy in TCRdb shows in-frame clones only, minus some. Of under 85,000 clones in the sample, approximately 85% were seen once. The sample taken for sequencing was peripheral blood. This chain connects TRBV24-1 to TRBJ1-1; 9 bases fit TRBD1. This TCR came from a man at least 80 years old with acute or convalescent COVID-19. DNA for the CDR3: TGTGCCACTTCGGGACAGGGGAACACTGAAGCTTTCTTT. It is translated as CATSGQGNTEAFF.